What follows are 23 T cell receptor beta chains derived from one specimen sequenced in a study of shared T cell receptors in the human thymus. Produced via immunoSEQ multiplex PCR; TCRdb's table is partial and in-frame only. The table includes 500,000 to 750,000 clones, approximately 87% detected once. Separately, the same data were catalogued under a study of human thymus T cells.

Material: thymocytes. Receptors were obtained from a boy in the first two years of life with a congenital heart defect.

V is TRBV2 and J is TRBJ1-2; 7 positions match TRBD1. The CDR3 spans 14 residues. Germline V gene lookup returns CDR1 SNHLY and CDR2 FYNNEI. The V segment lost 4 bases and the J segment 3 bases; nucleotides outside the gene matches: 5. CDR3 nucleotides: TGTGCCAGCAGTGGCCACACAGGGGACTATGGCTACACCTTC. Translating it yields CASSGHTGDYGYTF.

The chain joins TRBV9 to TRBJ1-2, with TRBD1 identical over 9 bases. The CDR3 length is 18 residues. J was trimmed by 3 bases and V by 4 bases; bases with no gene match: 16. CDR1 SGDLS and CDR2 YYNGEE come from the germline V gene. This CDR3 reads CASSPSIEGDRAYYGYTF. The DNA of the CDR3 is TGTGCCAGCAGCCCATCCATCGAGGGGGACAGGGCGTACTATGGCTACACCTTC.

The rearrangement joins TRBV28 to TRBJ1-5; weak D call: TRBD1 (5 bases). This CDR3 is built from 14 residues. Germline values: CDR1 MDHEN, CDR2 SYDVKM. V dropped 3 bases and J dropped 2 bases, with 8 bases sitting between them. As DNA, the CDR3 is TGTGCCAGCAGTTTTTGGGGGGGCAATCAGCCCCAGCATTTT. Residues: CASSFWGGNQPQHF. Combining the CDR3 with reference TRBV28 and TRBJ1-5 gives the whole variable domain DVKVTQSSRYLVKRTGEKVFLECVQDMDHENMFWYRQDPGLGLRLIYFSYDVKMKEKGDIPEGYSVSREKKERFSLILESASTNQTSMYLCASSFWGGNQPQHFGDGTRLSIL.

V gene TRBV7-3 combines with J gene TRBJ2-2; 9 bases align to TRBD2. CDR1 SGHTA and CDR2 FQGTGA come from the germline V gene. The J segment lost 6 bases and the V segment lost 4 bases, leaving 6 bases of the junction unmatched. The CDR3 runs to 15 residues. The CDR3 is CASSSDAGGSGELFF. The CDR3 nucleotides are TGTGCCAGCAGCTCAGACGCGGGGGGGTCCGGGGAGCTGTTTTTT.

The rearrangement uses TRBV18 and TRBJ1-2, with TRBD1 identical over 8 bases. V dropped 6 bases and J dropped 4; count of bases not matched to a gene: 10. From germline, CDR1 is KGHSH and CDR2 LQKENI. CDR3 length: 15 amino acids. The CDR3 is CASSRGGQALYGYTF. CDR3 in DNA: TGTGCCAGCTCCCGTGGGGGACAGGCTCTCTATGGCTACACCTTC.

Comments on this clone: The same CDR3 can be traced to other DNA sequences in this sample. The J gene is TRBJ2-1, the V gene TRBV5-1; a possible D gene is TRBD1 (6 bases). This CDR3 is 13 amino acids long. CDR1 is SGHRS, CDR2 YFSETQ, per germline. With 0 bases removed from V and 6 bases from J, the gap between germline ends came to 7 bases. The CDR3 DNA sequence: TGCGCCAGCAGCTTGGCCAGGGGCAATGAGCAGTTCTTC. Protein: CASSLARGNEQFF.

V and J are TRBV4-2 and TRBJ1-1; D is perhaps TRBD1 (6 bases). Trimming pared 1 base from V and 6 bases from J, leaving 15 bases between. CDR1 is LGHNA, CDR2 YNFKEQ, per germline. The CDR3 loop spans 15 amino acids. The CDR3: CASSQAVGGHPEAFF. In DNA, the CDR3 is TGTGCCAGCAGCCAAGCCGTGGGGGGGCACCCTGAAGCTTTCTTT.

The chain joins TRBV7-9 to TRBJ2-7; perhaps TRBD1 as D (5 bases). The germline V and J ends were trimmed by 5 bases and 0 bases, with 17 bases remaining between them. Germline CDR1 SEHNR, CDR2 FQNEAQ (reference sequence). The CDR3 has 16 amino acids. The CDR3 bases are TGTGCCAGCAGCATCCGACAGATCCGTAGCTCCTACGAGCAGTACTTC. This codes for CASSIRQIRSSYEQYF.

The genes are TRBV4-2 and TRBJ2-5; 10 bases are shared with TRBD2. Per the germline V gene, CDR1 is LGHNA and CDR2 is YNFKEQ. The CDR3 contains 16 residues. The J segment lost 3 bases and the V segment lost 1 base, leaving 5 bases of the junction unmatched. DNA for the CDR3: TGTGCCAGCAGCCAAGCCGGGACTAGCGTAGAAGAGACCCAGTACTTC. This sequence encodes CASSQAGTSVEETQYF.

This chain links TRBV21-1 with TRBJ1-2; TRBD1, as called in the table, went unchecked against the DNA. TRBV21-1 is classified as a pseudogene. This CDR3 is built from 17 residues. The DNA of the CDR3 is TGTGCCAGCAGCAAAGCCGAAGGGACAGGGGGTAACTATGGCTACACCTTC. Protein sequence: CASSKAEGTGGNYGYTF.

The chain employs TRBV10-3 and TRBJ2-7; unclear D gene. The V and J ends lost 10 bases and 6 bases respectively, with 13 bases between them. This CDR3 has 11 residues. The germline V gene has CDR1 ENHRY and CDR2 SYGVKD. CDR3 in amino acids: CATRLRAEQYF. For the CDR3, the DNA is TGTGCCACCCGTTTGCGAGCCGAGCAGTACTTC.

The chain uses TRBV5-1 and TRBJ2-1, with TRBD1 matching 8 bases. Germline V gene data show CDR1 as SGHRS and CDR2 as YFSETQ. The CDR3 has 18 residues. J lost 0 bases, V lost 4 bases, and 12 bases had no gene match. This CDR3 is CASSISGQGLSSYNEQFF. The CDR3 DNA follows: TGCGCCAGCAGCATCTCCGGACAGGGCCTGAGCTCCTACAATGAGCAGTTCTTC.

CDR3 bases: TGTGCCATCAGTGAGTCGGCGGGAGGCTACGAGCAGTACTTC. It is translated as CAISESAGGYEQYF. The rearrangement links TRBV10-3 to TRBJ2-7, with 8 bases fitting TRBD2. The CDR3 length is 14 residues. V was pared by 0 bases and J by 3 bases, with 1 base of the junction left unmatched. Germline CDR1 and CDR2: ENHRY and SYGVKD.

This sequence joins TRBV5-1 and TRBJ2-7; 7 bases align to TRBD2. CDR1 and CDR2 (germline): SGHRS, YFSETQ. J lost 5 bases, V lost 0 bases, and 17 bases had no gene match. The CDR3 spans 18 residues. The CDR3 bases are TGCGCCAGCAGCTTGGGAGGGCAGCGGGGCGGCCTGTCCCACGAGCAGTACTTC. It specifies CASSLGGQRGGLSHEQYF.

The chain joins TRBV5-6 to TRBJ2-5; D is ambiguous. Trimming removed 2 bases from V and 2 bases from J, with 7 bases in between. This CDR3 spans 13 amino acids. In germline, CDR1 is SGHDT, CDR2 YYEEEE. In DNA form, the CDR3 reads TGTGCCAGCAGCTTACCCGGGCAAGAGACCCAGTACTTC. It specifies CASSLPGQETQYF. The full variable domain, with the rest looked up from reference TRBV5-6 and TRBJ2-5, is DAGVTQSPTHLIKTRGQQVTLRCSPKSGHDTVSWYQQALGQGPQFIFQYYEEEERQRGNFPDRFSGHQFPNYSSELNVNALLLGDSALYLCASSLPGQETQYFGPGTRLLVL.

CDR3 nucleotides: TGTGCCAGCAGCCAGACTAGCGGACGCTACACCGGGGAGCTGTTTTTT. Translation: CASSQTSGRYTGELFF. The rearrangement uses TRBV7-9 and TRBJ2-2; TRBD2 matches at 9 bases. Germline V gene sequence: CDR1 SEHNR, CDR2 FQNEAQ (reference sequence). The J segment lost 3 bases and the V segment lost 5 bases, leaving 7 bases of the junction unmatched. This CDR3 spans 16 amino acids.

The chain employs TRBV28 and TRBJ2-1; TRBD2 might be the D (5 bases). Germline CDR1 reads MDHEN; CDR2 reads SYDVKM. The CDR3 has 16 residues. Trimming cost V 2 bases and J 8 bases, with 19 bases left between them. The CDR3 nucleotides read TGTGCCAGCAGTTTACGGGAACTCCAGGCCTGCGATGAGCAGTTCTTC. It specifies CASSLRELQACDEQFF.

J is TRBJ1-1 and V is TRBV25-1, with a weak D call TRBD1 (5 bases). V was pared by 7 bases and J by 1 base, with 13 bases between. The length of the CDR3 is 14 residues. CDR1 MGHDK and CDR2 SYGVNS come from the germline V gene. CDR3 loop: CASNGGIANTEAFF. The CDR3 DNA follows: TGTGCCAGCAACGGGGGGATAGCGAACACTGAAGCTTTCTTT.

The CDR3 here is CASAQPGTGGETEAFF. DNA of the CDR3: TGTGCCAGCGCTCAGCCCGGGACAGGGGGCGAAACTGAAGCTTTCTTT. The chain uses TRBV6-6 and TRBJ1-1, with TRBD1 matching 12 bases. CDR1 and CDR2 from the germline V gene are MNHNY and SVGAGI (reference sequence). The CDR3 loop spans 16 amino acids. The ends lost 8 bases at V and 5 bases at J; junction bases unmatched: 12.

The chain uses TRBV21-1 and TRBJ2-2; TRBD2 is taken as the D call from the table, unchecked against the DNA. TRBV21-1 is shown as a pseudogene. CDR3 length: 18 residues. CDR3 sequence reads: CASSKGVTSGMNTGELFF. CDR3 in DNA: TGTGCCAGCAGCAAAGGTGTGACTAGCGGGATGAACACCGGGGAGCTGTTTTTT.

The V gene is TRBV28, the J gene TRBJ1-2, with D tentatively TRBD1 (6 bases). CDR1 and CDR2 (germline): MDHEN, SYDVKM. This CDR3 has 14 residues. V lost 3 bases and J 3 bases, leaving 11 bases between the germline ends. CDR3 sequence: CASSFPGQDYGYTF. Here the CDR3 DNA reads TGTGCCAGCAGTTTTCCGGGACAAGACTATGGCTACACCTTC.

The CDR3 here is CASRTRTGGTEAFF. CDR3 coding DNA: TGTGCCAGCAGGACCCGGACAGGGGGCACTGAAGCTTTCTTT. V and J are TRBV7-2 and TRBJ1-1; the match to TRBD1 covers 10 bases. V trimming: 6 bases; J trimming: 4 bases; junction bases outside the gene matches: 5. CDR3 length: 14 residues. Germline assignment: CDR1 SGHTA and CDR2 FQGNSA.

The genes are TRBV27 and TRBJ2-7, with 8 nucleotides matching TRBD1. Germline V gives CDR1 MNHEY, CDR2 SMNVEV (reference sequence). The CDR3 totals 15 residues. Trimming took 5 bases from V and 6 from J; bases not matched to a gene: 12. The CDR3 sequence: CASSPYDRGHREQYF. In DNA, the CDR3 is TGTGCCAGCAGTCCTTACGACAGGGGTCATCGCGAGCAGTACTTC.